The 16 T cell receptor beta chains reported below all come from one sample, sequenced in a study of OX40 agonist ivuxolimab in advanced cancers. The assay was immunoSEQ multiplex PCR, and TCRdb's table has in-frame clones only and misses some. Seen here are some 94,000 clones, about 92% observed once, and the top ten hold around 3.5%. The specimen comprised CD4+ or CD8+ T cells sorted from blood, sampled in a trial of the OX40 agonist ivuxolimab. The receptors were gathered from an adult with an advanced solid tumor such as melanoma, head and neck, liver or kidney cancer.

The sample holds one count of this clone. This chain uses TRBV30 with TRBJ1-5, with unresolved D. With 1 base removed from V and 6 bases from J, the gap between germline ends came to 13 bases. Germline loops: CDR1 GTSNPN, CDR2 SVGIG (reference sequence). The CDR3 sequence is 14 residues long. CDR3 coding DNA: TGTGCCTGGAGTGGGTCTGGGAAGAGTCAGCCCCAGCATTTT. Its translation is CAWSGSGKSQPQHF.

The V call is TRBV6-5, the J call TRBJ2-1; 7 nucleotides match TRBD2. Germline values: CDR1 MNHEY, CDR2 SVGAGI. The CDR3 has 14 amino acids. Trimming cost V 4 bases and J 7 bases; bases outside gene matches: 7. CDR3 region: CASSSRTRGNEQFF. The CDR3 DNA is TGTGCCAGCAGTTCCAGGACTAGGGGTAATGAGCAGTTCTTC.

The CDR3 protein is CASRRPAGGPYEQYF. CDR3 bases: TGTGCCAGCAGACGACCCGCAGGGGGTCCCTACGAGCAGTACTTC. The chain recombines TRBV6-1 with TRBJ2-7, with 7 bases lining up with TRBD1. CDR3 size: 15 residues. The junction had 10 bases not matched to a gene; V was cut back by 6 bases and J by 2 bases. CDR1 MNHNS and CDR2 SASEGT come from the germline V gene.

This clone showed up just a few times. The rearrangement links TRBV27 to TRBJ1-6, with D perhaps matching TRBD1 (6 bases). The V and J ends lost 4 bases and 6 bases respectively, with 13 bases between them. Germline loops: CDR1 MNHEY, CDR2 SMNVEV (reference sequence). The CDR3 consists of 15 residues. The CDR3 coding sequence is TGTGCCAGCAGTTACGGGACACTTGGTAATTCACCCCTCCACTTT. It specifies CASSYGTLGNSPLHF.

The V and J genes are TRBV6-1 and TRBJ2-7, with D possibly matching TRBD1 (5 bases). The CDR3 totals 12 residues. Germline CDR1 MNHNS, CDR2 SASEGT. The V gene lost 7 bases and the J gene lost 4 bases, with 11 bases spanning the gap. CDR3: CASIKGLYEQYF. The CDR3, as DNA: TGTGCCAGCATTAAGGGGTTGTACGAGCAGTACTTC.

This clone was recorded only once. V and J are TRBV28 and TRBJ2-2; 11 bases are a match to TRBD1. V shed 4 bases and J 5 bases; nucleotides not matched to a gene: 6. The CDR3 covers 16 residues. Germline V gene data show CDR1 as MDHEN and CDR2 as SYDVKM. CDR3 nucleotides: TGTGCCAGCAGTTCCTGGGACAGGGGGTTAACCGGGGAGCTGTTTTTT. Translated, it gives CASSSWDRGLTGELFF.

The V and J genes are TRBV19 and TRBJ1-5, with a weak D call TRBD1 (5 bases). Germline V gene data show CDR1 as LNHDA and CDR2 as SQIVND (reference sequence). V was cut by 3 bases and J by 3 bases, with 9 bases left in between. The CDR3 length is 14 residues. The CDR3 nucleotides are TGTGCCAGTAGTATTTGGGACCACAATCAGCCCCAGCATTTT. This codes for CASSIWDHNQPQHF.

The chain is built from TRBV5-1 and TRBJ2-7, with TRBD2 identical over 7 bases. The CDR3 extends over 13 amino acids. Germline V lookup: CDR1 SGHRS, CDR2 YFSETQ. Trimming at V came to 0 bases and at J to 6 bases, leaving 3 bases not matched to a gene. CDR3 residues: CASSLGLAREQYF. The CDR3 DNA is TGCGCCAGCAGCTTGGGACTAGCTCGCGAGCAGTACTTC.

In this sample, this clone turned up once. The chain combines TRBV2 with TRBJ2-5; TRBD1 agrees at 9 bases. The germline V gene encodes CDR1 SNHLY and CDR2 FYNNEI. V dropped 7 bases and J dropped 5; count of bases not matched to a gene: 17. The CDR3 spans 17 residues. In nucleotides, the CDR3 is TGTGCCAGCACCCGGGGGACAGGGTACGAGTTGAGGGAGACCCAGTACTTC. Its translation is CASTRGTGYELRETQYF.

This sequence joins TRBV4-2 and TRBJ1-5, with a possible D match to TRBD1 (6 bases). Germline V gene data show CDR1 as LGHNA and CDR2 as YNFKEQ. The ends were cut back, 0 bases at V and 3 bases at J, with 9 bases in the middle. The CDR3 is 15 amino acids. The CDR3 reads CASSQEQGTNQPQHF. CDR3 in DNA: TGTGCCAGCAGCCAAGAACAGGGAACCAATCAGCCCCAGCATTTT.

This clone turned up a few times. CDR3 sequence reads: CASSQEGGRPIEETQYF. The CDR3 DNA is TGCGCCAGCAGCCAAGAAGGAGGGAGACCTATCGAAGAGACCCAGTACTTC. J is TRBJ2-5 and V is TRBV4-1; tentative D call: TRBD2 (6 bases). V gave up 0 bases and J gave up 3 bases, with 17 bases separating them. CDR3 length equals 17 residues. Germline lookup yields CDR1 MGHRA and CDR2 YSYEKL.

This clone was recorded only once. This sequence joins TRBV5-1 and TRBJ2-1; no reliable D call. This CDR3 comprises 11 residues. Germline CDR1 reads SGHRS; CDR2 reads YFSETQ. The V end lost 5 bases, the J end lost 8 bases, and 8 bases lay between the germline ends. CDR3 DNA: TGCGCCAGCAGGGGTGGGTATGAGCAGTTCTTC. It specifies CASRGGYEQFF.

The rearrangement uses TRBV4-3 and TRBJ1-1, with 7 nucleotides matching TRBD1. Losses at the gene ends were 3 bases for V and 1 base for J; bases not matched to a gene: 2. The CDR3 totals 14 residues. Germline CDR1 LGHNA, CDR2 YSLEER. The CDR3 bases are TGCGCCAGCAGCCACGGGACAGCGAACACTGAAGCTTTCTTT. It codes for CASSHGTANTEAFF.

This clone was counted once. The V and J genes are TRBV4-1 and TRBJ2-7; 14 positions agree with TRBD2. Germline CDR1 is MGHRA and CDR2 is YSYEKL. The J segment lost 7 bases and the V segment lost 1 base, leaving 6 bases of the junction unmatched. The CDR3 is 16 amino acids. CDR3 DNA: TGCGCCAGCAGCCAAGTGGGACTAGCGGGAGAAAGTGAGCAGTACTTC. Amino acids: CASSQVGLAGESEQYF.

The gene calls are TRBV27 and TRBJ2-7; TRBD2 might be the D (6 bases). The CDR3 totals 15 residues. CDR1 MNHEY and CDR2 SMNVEV come from the germline V gene (reference sequence). V lost 6 bases and J lost 2, with 17 bases in between. This CDR3 is CASSLGLPWAYEQYF. DNA of the CDR3: TGTGCCAGCAGCCTGGGACTTCCCTGGGCCTACGAGCAGTACTTC.

This chain joins TRBV7-9 and TRBJ2-3; D is unclear. The ends were cut back, 1 base at V and 0 bases at J, with 11 bases in the middle. The CDR3 length is 16 residues. The V gene's germline CDR1 is SEHNR and CDR2 FQNEAQ (reference sequence). This CDR3 reads CASSLVKWGSTDTQYF. CDR3 sequence (DNA): TGTGCCAGCAGCTTAGTAAAGTGGGGTAGCACAGATACGCAGTATTTT.